This TCR beta chain is drawn from a study of T cells after yellow fever vaccination. About the study: Some fractions had low cell numbers, and these were prepared with SMART-Seq v4 Ultra Low Input.

Germline lookup yields CDR1 DFQATT and CDR2 SNEGSKA (reference sequence). With 3 bases clipped from V and 6 bases from J, the junction kept 6 bases outside the gene matches. The CDR3 totals 15 residues. One entry per CDR3 protein, called by TCRdb with MiXCR from the 5' RACE reads. The sample includes 500,000 to 650,000 distinct CDR3 sequences, approximately 15% of them seen just once. Study-level points and caveats: Just a small share of clonotypes turned up in the CD4 compartment as well as the CD8 compartment. Weaker overall was a secondary response that nonetheless peaked faster, on day 5 versus 15. After the booster, approximately 96% of CD4 and more than 75% of CD8 primary-response clones were re-detected.

This clonotype was seen more than once but under ten times. Its antigen is not identified. This chain joins TRBV20-1 and TRBJ2-1; 12 nucleotides match TRBD2. This receptor was taken from a young man who received the YFV17D yellow fever vaccine. Specimen: PBMCs, collected on the day of the yellow fever booster vaccination. CDR3 sequence reads: CSASSGTSGRNEQFF. As DNA, the CDR3 is TGCAGTGCTAGCTCCGGGACTAGCGGGCGCAATGAGCAGTTCTTC.